A single sample is the source of the 14 T cell receptor beta chains below, sequenced in a study of cytomegalovirus exposure and HLA in healthy donors. The study ran its PCR with 60 Vbeta and 13 Jbeta primers. Clones were sequenced by immunoSEQ multiplex PCR, and TCRdb holds only the in-frame ones, with some missing. The sample carries roughly 190,000 clones, approximately 83% recorded once. Sequenced input: PBMCs. These receptors were collected from a woman aged 45 to 65 in good health and CMV-seropositive.

This rearrangement joins TRBV5-5 to TRBJ2-7; D is perhaps TRBD1 (6 bases). CDR1 and CDR2 (germline): SGHKS, YYEKEE (reference sequence). The V and J ends lost 4 bases and 4 bases respectively, with 12 bases between them. The length of the CDR3 is 13 residues. The chain's CDR3 is CASSLLTGYEQYF. As DNA, the CDR3 is TGTGCCAGCAGCCTCCTTACAGGGTACGAGCAGTACTTC.

This sequence joins TRBV5-1 and TRBJ1-2, with 7 bases identical to TRBD1. After removal of 5 bases from V and 8 bases from J, the junction contained 9 bases not matched to a gene. The CDR3 is made up of 13 amino acids. In germline, CDR1 is SGHRS, CDR2 YFSETQ. CDR3 in amino acids: CASRTGTDFGYTF. The CDR3 DNA is TGCGCCAGCAGAACCGGGACAGATTTCGGCTACACCTTC. Based on the CDR3 plus reference TRBV5-1 and TRBJ1-2, the full variable domain is KAGVTQTPRYLIKTRGQQVTLSCSPISGHRSVSWYQQTPGQGLQFLFEYFSETQRNKGNFPGRFSGRQFSNSRSEMNVSTLELGDSALYLCASRTGTDFGYTFGSGTRLTVV.

This clone was seen a single time. This chain joins TRBV6-4 and TRBJ1-1, with 8 bases lining up with TRBD1. V dropped 7 bases and J dropped 5; count of bases not matched to a gene: 9. Looked up from germline, CDR1 is MRHNA and CDR2 is SNTAGT. This CDR3 region has 14 residues. The CDR3 region has the DNA TGTGCCAGCAAGCTAGGACAGGGTGATACTGAAGCTTTCTTT. This translates into CASKLGQGDTEAFF.

This clone was detected a few times. This chain uses TRBV5-1 with TRBJ2-7, with TRBD2 matching over 10 bases. V lost 0 bases to trimming and J lost 5 bases; unmatched junction nucleotides: 8. Germline-derived CDR1 and CDR2 are SGHRS and YFSETQ. The CDR3 is 16 amino acids. CDR3 bases: TGCGCCAGCAGCTTGGACCCAAGCGGGGGGGCCCACGAGCAGTACTTC. This translates into CASSLDPSGGAHEQYF.

This chain connects TRBV7-9 to TRBJ1-1; D is ambiguous. This CDR3 has 14 residues. Germline V gene sequence: CDR1 SEHNR, CDR2 FQNEAQ (reference sequence). Trimming took 5 bases from V and 2 from J, leaving 12 bases between them. The CDR3 reads CASSLADFNTEAFF. Written as DNA, the CDR3 is TGTGCCAGCAGCCTTGCAGACTTCAACACTGAAGCTTTCTTT.

The rearrangement links TRBV7-3 to TRBJ1-6; D perhaps matches TRBD1 (5 bases). The CDR3 has 14 residues. CDR1 is SGHTA and CDR2 is FQGTGA in the germline V gene. The ends were cut back, 3 bases at V and 9 bases at J, with 12 bases in the middle. The CDR3 coding sequence is TGTGCCAGCAGCTTGGGGGGGATTCGTTCACCCCTCCACTTT. Translated: CASSLGGIRSPLHF. The full variable domain, with the rest looked up from reference TRBV7-3 and TRBJ1-6, is GAGVSQTPSNKVTEKGKYVELRCDPISGHTALYWYRQSLGQGPEFLIYFQGTGAADDSGLPNDRFFAVRPEGSVSTLKIQRTERGDSAVYLCASSLGGIRSPLHFGNGTRLTVT.

V and J are TRBV10-3 and TRBJ1-5; the match to TRBD1 covers 9 bases. J gave up 5 bases and V 0 bases, and 2 bases lay outside the gene matches. Germline assignment: CDR1 ENHRY and CDR2 SYGVKD. The CDR3 totals 15 residues. Here the CDR3 reads CAISESGQGHQPQHF. CDR3 sequence (DNA): TGTGCCATCAGTGAGTCTGGACAGGGGCATCAGCCCCAGCATTTT.

This clone occurred once. This chain connects TRBV6-5 to TRBJ1-2; 9 bases are a match to TRBD1. Per germline, CDR1 MNHEY and CDR2 SVGAGI. With 6 bases clipped from V and 7 bases from J, the junction kept 0 bases outside the gene matches. The CDR3 contains 11 residues. The CDR3 nucleotides read TGTGCCAGCAGGGGACAGGGTGGCTACACCTTC. This translates into CASRGQGGYTF.

A word on this clone: This CDR3 is also generated by other DNA sequences in the sample. The chain uses TRBV6-5 and TRBJ1-3; 7 nucleotides match TRBD1. V was clipped by 6 bases and J by 2 bases; unmatched bases: 1. Germline assignment: CDR1 MNHEY and CDR2 SVGAGI. The CDR3 length is 13 residues. The CDR3 loop reads CASRDRAGNTIYF. The DNA for the CDR3 is TGTGCCAGCAGAGACAGGGCTGGAAACACCATATATTTT.

This clone was seen only a few times. The V call is TRBV7-9, the J call TRBJ1-2; D remains ambiguous. Trimming took 1 base from V and 8 from J, leaving 11 bases between them. The V gene's germline CDR1 is SEHNR and CDR2 FQNEAQ (reference sequence). The CDR3 totals 13 residues. CDR3 in amino acids: CASSLGNLEGYTF. CDR3 sequence (DNA): TGTGCCAGCAGCTTAGGGAACTTGGAGGGCTACACCTTC.

V usage is TRBV7-2 and J usage is TRBJ1-4; D ambiguous. This CDR3 comprises 14 residues. V dropped 0 bases and J dropped 7 bases, with 9 bases sitting between them. Per germline, CDR1 SGHTA and CDR2 FQGNSA. CDR3: CASSLAGRGEKLFF. The CDR3 coding sequence is TGTGCCAGCAGCTTAGCAGGGCGGGGTGAAAAACTGTTTTTT.

This chain joins TRBV5-5 and TRBJ2-5; the D gene is possibly TRBD1 (5 bases). The germline V and J ends were trimmed by 1 base and 0 bases, with 10 bases remaining between them. The CDR3 totals 15 residues. Germline V gives CDR1 SGHKS, CDR2 YYEKEE (reference sequence). The CDR3 sequence: CASSLRPGYQETQYF. The CDR3 DNA follows: TGTGCCAGCAGCTTGCGGCCAGGGTACCAAGAGACCCAGTACTTC. The complete variable domain, with remaining parts taken from reference TRBV5-5 and TRBJ2-5, reads DAGVTQSPTHLIKTRGQQVTLRCSPISGHKSVSWYQQVLGQGPQFIFQYYEKEERGRGNFPDRFSARQFPNYSSELNVNALLLGDSALYLCASSLRPGYQETQYFGPGTRLLVL.

The chain carries TRBV7-7 and TRBJ2-2; TRBD1 matches 8 bases. Germline CDR1 reads SSHAT; CDR2 reads FNYEAQ (reference sequence). J lost 4 bases, V lost 5 bases, and 6 bases had no gene match. The CDR3 totals 15 residues. For the CDR3, the DNA is TGTGCCAGCAGCCCCCGACAGGGGAGCACCGGGGAGCTGTTTTTT. As protein: CASSPRQGSTGELFF.

This sequence joins TRBV30 and TRBJ1-4, with 10 bases fitting TRBD1. Looked up from germline, CDR1 is GTSNPN and CDR2 is SVGIG (reference sequence). The junction had 7 bases not matched to a gene; V was cut back by 2 bases and J by 7 bases. This CDR3 spans 15 amino acids. CDR3 DNA sequence: TGTGCCTGGAGTTTACCGACAGGGGGCTCTGAAAAACTGTTTTTT. It yields the protein CAWSLPTGGSEKLFF.